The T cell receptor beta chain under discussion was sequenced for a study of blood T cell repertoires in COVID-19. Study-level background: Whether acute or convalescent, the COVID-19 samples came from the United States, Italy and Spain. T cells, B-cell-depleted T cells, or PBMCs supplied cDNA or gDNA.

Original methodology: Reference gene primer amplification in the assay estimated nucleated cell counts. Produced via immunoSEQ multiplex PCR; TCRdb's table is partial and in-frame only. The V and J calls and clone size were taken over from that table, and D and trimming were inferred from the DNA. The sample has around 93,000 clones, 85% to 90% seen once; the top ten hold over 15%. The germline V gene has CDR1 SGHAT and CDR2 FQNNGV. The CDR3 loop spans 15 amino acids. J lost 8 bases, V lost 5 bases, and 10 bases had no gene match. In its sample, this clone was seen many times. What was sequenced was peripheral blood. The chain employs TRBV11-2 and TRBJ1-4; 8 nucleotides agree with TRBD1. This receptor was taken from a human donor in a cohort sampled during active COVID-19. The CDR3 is CASSPQGVWEEKLFF. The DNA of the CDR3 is TGTGCCAGCAGCCCACAGGGGGTTTGGGAGGAAAAACTGTTTTTT. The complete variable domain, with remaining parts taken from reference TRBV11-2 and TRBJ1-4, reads EAGVAQSPRYKIIEKRQSVAFWCNPISGHATLYWYQQILGQGPKLLIQFQNNGVVDDSQLPKDRFSAERLKGVDSTLKIQPAKLEDSAVYLCASSPQGVWEEKLFFGSGTQLSVL.